Each of the 29 T cell receptor beta chains below was sequenced from the same sample in a study of read filtering for tumor transcriptome and immune sequencing. This library used roughly 400 ng RNA and molecular barcoded adaptors spanning alpha/delta and beta/gamma chains. TCRdb processed the reads anew with MiXCR; each CDR3 protein has one entry. The sample consists of roughly 56,000 distinct CDR3 sequences, under 20% of them appearing once. The material sequenced was a population of CD138-negative cells sorted from bone marrow. The receptor source for this set is a donor at least 40 years old with multiple myeloma.

This clonotype has a handful of counts. V usage is TRBV20-1 and J usage is TRBJ2-7; 11 bases agree with TRBD2. Germline CDR1 reads DFQATT; CDR2 reads SNEGSKA (reference sequence). V shed 5 bases and J 3 bases; nucleotides not matched to a gene: 6. The CDR3 contains 14 residues. The CDR3 spells CSAPPGTSGYEQYF. CDR3 DNA: TGCAGTGCTCCACCCGGGACTAGCGGCTACGAGCAGTACTTC.

This clonotype was seen ten or more times. The V call is TRBV29-1, the J call TRBJ1-1; D is ambiguous. V was trimmed by 6 bases and J by 4 bases, leaving 15 bases between them. CDR3 length: 13 residues. Germline CDR1 is SQVTM and CDR2 is ANQGSEA. The CDR3 DNA follows: TGCAGCGTCCAACCAACGGAGGCCACTGAAGCTTTCTTT. Translation gives CSVQPTEATEAFF.

This clonotype was picked up many times. The J gene is TRBJ2-3, the V gene TRBV14; D remains unclear. The germline gives CDR1 SGHDN, CDR2 FVKESK. V dropped 5 bases and J dropped 4 bases, with 7 bases sitting between them. The CDR3 spans 12 residues. In nucleotides, the CDR3 is TGTGCCAGCAGCGACTCGTCAGATACGCAGTATTTT. Its translation: CASSDSSDTQYF.

This clonotype was recorded at least ten times. This chain links TRBV28 with TRBJ2-7; D may be TRBD1 or TRBD2 (6 bases each). V lost 5 bases and J lost 7, with 18 bases in between. The CDR3 has 14 amino acids. CDR1 MDHEN and CDR2 SYDVKM come from the germline V gene. The CDR3 DNA sequence: TGTGCCAGCAGTCCCTGGGGGGCAGGAGGTGAGCAGTACTTC. Protein: CASSPWGAGGEQYF.

This clonotype has a count of ten or more. The J gene is TRBJ2-3, the V gene TRBV20-1; 10 bases line up with TRBD2. Germline CDR1 reads DFQATT; CDR2 reads SNEGSKA (reference sequence). The V segment lost 5 bases and the J segment 4 bases; nucleotides outside the gene matches: 3. This CDR3 spans 13 amino acids. In DNA form, the CDR3 reads TGCAGTGCTGAAGCGGGAGGGCCAGATACGCAGTATTTT. Encoded protein: CSAEAGGPDTQYF.

On this clonotype: This may stem from a read error, because a much larger clone lies one nucleotide away. The chain joins TRBV9 to TRBJ2-3; D might be TRBD2 (7 bases). The CDR3 covers 16 residues. Germline V lookup: CDR1 SGDLS, CDR2 YYNGEE. Trimming shortened V by 0 bases and J by 6 bases, and 17 bases separated the two germline ends. The CDR3 protein is CASSVEVGGGLDTQYF. For the CDR3, the DNA is TGTGCCAGCAGCGTAGAGGTAGGGGGGGGCCTCGATACGCAGTATTTT.

A word on this clonotype: This is likely an artifact of a read error, given a far larger clone one base away. The rearrangement joins TRBV5-4 to TRBJ2-1; no clear D. Germline V gene sequence: CDR1 SGHNT, CDR2 YYREEE (reference sequence). Deletions cut 2 bases from V and 5 bases from J, with 8 bases between. This CDR3 region has 13 residues. The CDR3, as DNA: TGTGCCAGCAGCTTAACACACAACAATGAGCAGTTCTTC. Residues: CASSLTHNNEQFF.

This clonotype was detected ten times or more. V and J are TRBV19 and TRBJ2-3; 7 bases line up with TRBD2. With V trimmed by 3 bases and J by 6 bases, 9 bases remained unmatched. This CDR3 is built from 15 residues. The germline V gene has CDR1 LNHDA and CDR2 SQIVND (reference sequence). The CDR3 here is CASSISAGTLDTQYF. CDR3 in DNA: TGTGCCAGTAGTATTTCAGCGGGGACGCTGGATACGCAGTATTTT.

At least ten counts were recorded for this clonotype. The chain couples TRBV18 to TRBJ2-1; the match to TRBD2 covers 11 bases. The ends lost 4 bases at V and 4 bases at J; junction bases unmatched: 3. The CDR3 has 15 residues. The V gene's germline CDR1 is KGHSH and CDR2 LQKENI. CDR3 nucleotides: TGTGCCAGCTCACAACTAGCGGGGGAATACAATGAGCAGTTCTTC. It encodes CASSQLAGEYNEQFF.

This clonotype is deemed medium-sized. The rearrangement joins TRBV20-1 to TRBJ2-1; D remains unclear. Trimming removed 4 bases from V and 1 base from J, with 2 bases in between. The CDR3 extends over 11 amino acids. Germline V lookup: CDR1 DFQATT, CDR2 SNEGSKA (reference sequence). CDR3 nucleotides: TGCAGTGCTATGTCCTACAATGAGCAGTTCTTC. It specifies CSAMSYNEQFF.

Ten or more counts support this clonotype. The chain has TRBV2 and TRBJ2-1; 9 nucleotides match TRBD1. The CDR3 covers 14 residues. CDR1 is SNHLY and CDR2 is FYNNEI in the germline V gene. J gave up 8 bases and V 6 bases, and 8 bases lay outside the gene matches. The DNA for the CDR3 is TGTGCCAGCAGCTTAACAGGGGGCAAAGATGAGCAGTTCTTC. It codes for CASSLTGGKDEQFF.

The table lists this clonotype with many counts. This chain connects TRBV28 to TRBJ2-3; 8 nucleotides match TRBD2. CDR1 is MDHEN and CDR2 is SYDVKM in the germline V gene. V gave up 4 bases and J gave up 1 base; unmatched junction bases: 4. CDR3 length equals 15 residues. CDR3 region: CASSWSGGRTDTQYF. The CDR3 DNA is TGTGCCAGCAGTTGGAGCGGGGGACGCACAGATACGCAGTATTTT.

Concerning this clonotype itself: This may come from a read error, since a much larger clone is one base off. The chain links TRBV7-3 to TRBJ2-1; TRBD2 matches 9 bases. Germline V CDR1 and CDR2: SGHTA, FQGTGA. This CDR3 contains 14 residues. The trim removed 3 bases at V and 6 bases at J, leaving 3 bases unmatched. The CDR3 DNA sequence: TGTGCCAGCAGCTTTGGACTAGCGAGCAATGAGCAGTTCTTC. It translates to CASSFGLASNEQFF. The complete variable domain, with remaining parts taken from reference TRBV7-3 and TRBJ2-1, reads GAGVSQTPSNKVTEKGKYVELRCDPISGHTALYWYRQSLGQGPEFLIYFQGTGAADDSGLPNDRFFAVRPEGSVSTLKIQRTERGDSAVYLCASSFGLASNEQFFGPGTRLTVL.

The sample holds many counts of this clonotype. The rearrangement joins TRBV24-1 to TRBJ2-7; no reliable D call. V shed 2 bases and J shed 6 bases, with 22 bases lying between them. The length of the CDR3 is 17 residues. Germline values: CDR1 KGHDR, CDR2 SFDVKD. Here the CDR3 DNA reads TGTGCCACCAGTGATTCCCGAATCAGGCGCTCGGGCGGCGAGCAGTACTTC. This translates into CATSDSRIRRSGGEQYF.

Points on this clonotype: This could be a read error, since a much larger clone is one nucleotide away. The rearrangement links TRBV2 to TRBJ2-3; 10 positions match TRBD1. This CDR3 comprises 17 residues. Germline CDR1 reads SNHLY; CDR2 reads FYNNEI. Trimming removed 0 bases from V and 5 bases from J; junction bases left unmatched: 8. This chain's CDR3 is CASSEATDRGLGDTQYF. CDR3 DNA: TGTGCCAGCAGTGAAGCAACTGACAGGGGGCTTGGAGATACGCAGTATTTT.

As for this clonotype: A much more abundant neighbour one base away suggests this may be a read error. V and J are TRBV19 and TRBJ1-6, with a tentative D call TRBD1 (5 bases). Germline V CDR1 and CDR2: LNHDA, SQIVND (reference sequence). The CDR3 consists of 16 residues. Trimming cost V 9 bases and J 6 bases, with 21 bases left between them. The CDR3 loop is CASRGASPIPNSPLHF. The CDR3 DNA reads as TGTGCCAGCAGAGGGGCAAGTCCTATACCTAATTCACCCCTCCACTTT.

There are many counts of this clonotype. The chain links TRBV28 to TRBJ2-7; the D is unclear. The germline V and J ends were trimmed by 7 bases and 4 bases, with 8 bases remaining between them. The CDR3 contains 11 residues. The germline V gene has CDR1 MDHEN and CDR2 SYDVKM. As DNA, the CDR3 is TGTGCCAGCACCCGAAATTACGAGCAGTACTTC. Amino acid sequence: CASTRNYEQYF.

This chain connects TRBV29-1 to TRBJ1-5; TRBD1 might be the D (6 bases). V was shortened by 4 bases and J by 7 bases, with 14 bases between the two germline ends. The germline gives CDR1 SQVTM, CDR2 ANQGSEA. The CDR3 is 13 amino acids. The CDR3 sequence: CSVGAGEGQPQHF. CDR3 coding DNA: TGCAGCGTTGGGGCAGGGGAAGGCCAGCCCCAGCATTTT.

In its sample, this clonotype was seen many times. The chain recombines TRBV5-1 with TRBJ2-1; 12 nucleotides line up with TRBD2. After removal of 5 bases from V and 9 bases from J, the junction contained 9 bases not matched to a gene. Germline CDR1 is SGHRS and CDR2 is YFSETQ. This CDR3 comprises 15 residues. In DNA, the CDR3 is TGCGCCAGCAGGGCCAGACTAGCGGGGGTCACTGAGCAGTTCTTC. Encoded protein: CASRARLAGVTEQFF.

This clonotype was seen repeatedly, ten times or more. The chain employs TRBV12-3 or TRBV12-4 and TRBJ1-4; D remains unclear. Between the trimmed V and J ends, which lost 2 bases and 15 bases, there was a span of 10 bases. The CDR3 has 11 residues. CDR3 residues: CASSLMGTVFF. CDR3 sequence (DNA): TGTGCCAGCAGTTTAATGGGCACGGTGTTTTTT.

The rearrangement uses TRBV5-6 and TRBJ2-2, with D maybe TRBD1 (6 bases). CDR1 and CDR2 from the germline V gene are SGHDT and YYEEEE. Trimming cost V 3 bases and J 1 base, with 13 bases left between them. CDR3 size: 16 residues. The CDR3 reads CASSSRTERNTGELFF. CDR3 coding DNA: TGTGCCAGCAGCTCGAGGACAGAGCGGAACACCGGGGAGCTGTTTTTT.

The chain combines TRBV28 with TRBJ2-4; possibly TRBD2 for D (7 bases). Germline V gene sequence: CDR1 MDHEN, CDR2 SYDVKM. The CDR3 consists of 15 residues. Trimming took 10 bases from V and 1 from J, leaving 17 bases between them. The DNA for the CDR3 is TGTGCCACCACTGGCGGGGGCGGGGCCAAAAACATTCAGTACTTC. Its protein product is CATTGGGGAKNIQYF.

This clonotype came up many times. The genes are TRBV20-1 and TRBJ2-2; 7 bases agree with TRBD1. The CDR3 length is 12 residues. The V gene's germline CDR1 is DFQATT and CDR2 SNEGSKA (reference sequence). Trimming took 5 bases from V and 7 from J; bases not matched to a gene: 4. This CDR3 is CSAPTGRGELFF. CDR3 coding DNA: TGCAGTGCTCCGACAGGGCGCGGGGAGCTGTTTTTT.

This clonotype was picked up many times. The chain combines TRBV19 with TRBJ1-4; 7 positions agree with TRBD1. Germline loops: CDR1 LNHDA, CDR2 SQIVND (reference sequence). The CDR3 has 13 amino acids. Unmatched junction bases numbered 9, after V lost 9 bases and J lost 8 bases. CDR3 residues: CASSGQAGEKLFF. The CDR3 DNA sequence: TGTGCCAGCAGCGGACAGGCTGGCGAAAAACTGTTTTTT.

This clonotype was observed a few times. A much more abundant neighbour one base away suggests this may be a read error. Since the CDR3 does not end with the conserved phenylalanine or tryptophan, this likely comes from a read error. V usage is TRBV6-5 and J usage is TRBJ1-1; TRBD1 might be the D (6 bases). Deletions cut 2 bases from V and 3 bases from J, with 13 bases between. The germline V gene encodes CDR1 MNHEY and CDR2 SVGAGI. The CDR3 is made up of 15 amino acids. The CDR3 sequence: CASSYPGVGDTEAFL. CDR3 DNA: TGTGCCAGCAGTTACCCAGGGGTGGGGGACACTGAAGCTTTCCTT.

This clonotype was recorded at least ten times. The rearrangement joins TRBV14 to TRBJ2-5, with 8 bases identical to TRBD1. The CDR3 runs 15 residues. J gave up 5 bases and V 2 bases, and 7 bases lay outside the gene matches. CDR1 SGHDN and CDR2 FVKESK come from the germline V gene. CDR3 DNA: TGTGCCAGCAGCCAACGGACAGGGATGGTGGAGACCCAGTACTTC. Protein sequence: CASSQRTGMVETQYF.

This clonotype is categorized as medium-sized. V usage is TRBV11-2 and J usage is TRBJ2-1; 12 bases match TRBD2. V shed 5 bases and J 4 bases; nucleotides not matched to a gene: 9. The germline CDR1 and CDR2 sequences are SGHAT and FQNNGV. This CDR3 contains 17 residues. CDR3 bases: TGTGCCAGCAGCCCGCAACTAGCGGGAGGCCCATACAATGAGCAGTTCTTC. This codes for CASSPQLAGGPYNEQFF.

This clonotype was observed many times. The V call is TRBV20-1, the J call TRBJ2-3; D possibly corresponds to TRBD2 (6 bases). V was trimmed by 5 bases and J by 1 base, leaving 16 bases between them. The CDR3 is made up of 15 amino acids. CDR1 is DFQATT, CDR2 SNEGSKA, per germline (reference sequence). This chain's CDR3 is CSARNRGTGTDTQYF. DNA of the CDR3: TGCAGTGCTCGAAACCGGGGGACCGGCACAGATACGCAGTATTTT.

This clonotype was seen at least ten times. Since a much larger clone is just one base distant, this may be a read error. The rearrangement joins TRBV28 to TRBJ2-1, with TRBD2 matching 9 bases. V was clipped by 3 bases and J by 7 bases; unmatched bases: 4. The CDR3 runs 14 residues. Germline assignment: CDR1 MDHEN and CDR2 SYDVKM. Here the CDR3 DNA reads TGTGCCAGCAGTTTGGGGGCGGGAGGGAATGAGCAGTTCTTC. Protein product: CASSLGAGGNEQFF.